The next 23 T cell receptor beta chains were all read from a single sample in a study of blood T cells in healthy people across ages. Primers used in a second PCR of about 7 to 12 cycles were a sample-barcoded 5' primer and a J-beta primer mix. TCRdb re-called the 5' RACE reads with MiXCR, one entry per CDR3 protein. The sample has some 1.1 million distinct CDR3 sequences, roughly two fifths seen once. The sample taken for sequencing was blood. The receptors originated from a young man in good health.

V and J are TRBV7-9 and TRBJ1-2; a weak D match, TRBD1 (5 bases). Germline loops: CDR1 SEHNR, CDR2 FQNEAQ (reference sequence). This CDR3 is built from 16 residues. V gave up 1 base and J gave up 10 bases, with 22 bases separating them. The CDR3 sequence: CASSLVPPSRATAYTF. The DNA of the CDR3 is TGTGCCAGCAGCTTAGTTCCCCCAAGCAGGGCCACCGCCTACACCTTC. Variable domain in full (rest from reference TRBV7-9 and TRBJ1-2): DTGVSQNPRHKITKRGQNVTFRCDPISEHNRLYWYRQTLGQGPEFLTYFQNEAQLEKSRLLSDRFSAERPKGSFSTLEIQRTEQGDSAMYLCASSLVPPSRATAYTFGSGTRLTVV.

The rearrangement uses TRBV24-1 and TRBJ2-7; no clear D gene. The V end was cut by 5 bases, the J end by 9 bases, with 13 bases between. The CDR3 contains 12 residues. Germline-derived CDR1 and CDR2 are KGHDR and SFDVKD. CDR3 loop: CATSVYKVRQYF. In DNA, the CDR3 is TGTGCCACCAGTGTTTACAAGGTTCGGCAGTACTTC.

This chain joins TRBV29-1 and TRBJ2-3, with TRBD1 matching 7 bases. Per germline, CDR1 SQVTM and CDR2 ANQGSEA. V was clipped by 4 bases and J by 2 bases; unmatched bases: 3. The CDR3 has 13 amino acids. Here the CDR3 DNA reads TGCAGCGTTGGAGGACAGGACACAGATACGCAGTATTTT. Translation: CSVGGQDTDTQYF.

The chain joins TRBV12-3 or TRBV12-4 to TRBJ1-6; TRBD1 matches 7 bases. The J segment lost 9 bases and the V segment lost 6 bases, leaving 5 bases of the junction unmatched. This CDR3 spans 13 amino acids. The CDR3 here is CASSGQAPSPLHF. The CDR3 DNA reads TGTGCCAGCAGCGGACAGGCCCCTTCACCCCTCCACTTT.

The chain links TRBV4-3 to TRBJ2-5; 8 bases are a match to TRBD2. Per germline, CDR1 LGHNA and CDR2 YSLEER. CDR3 length: 17 amino acids. The J segment lost 5 bases and the V segment lost 4 bases, leaving 15 bases of the junction unmatched. CDR3 bases: TGCGCCAGCAGCCCACAAATCGGGGGGGGCCTGCTTGAGACCCAGTACTTC. It encodes CASSPQIGGGLLETQYF.

This chain connects TRBV27 to TRBJ2-1; D gene unclear. The V end was cut by 4 bases, the J end by 5 bases, with 6 bases between. The CDR3 contains 12 residues. Germline V CDR1 and CDR2: MNHEY, SMNVEV (reference sequence). CDR3 in amino acids: CASSWRHNEQFF. CDR3 nucleotides: TGTGCCAGCAGTTGGCGGCACAATGAGCAGTTCTTC.

The genes are TRBV5-6 and TRBJ1-1; D call uncertain. CDR3 length: 14 residues. From germline, CDR1 is SGHDT and CDR2 YYEEEE. The V gene lost 4 bases and the J gene lost 4 bases, with 14 bases spanning the gap. The CDR3 sequence: CASSPEGFSTEAFF. For the CDR3, the DNA is TGTGCCAGCAGCCCCGAGGGATTCTCCACTGAAGCTTTCTTT.

In DNA form, the CDR3 reads TGCAGTGCCAGATCGAGGGGCGACTATGGCTACACCTTC. This sequence encodes CSARSRGDYGYTF. V and J are TRBV20-1 and TRBJ1-2, with D possibly TRBD1 on 5 matching bases. Germline V CDR1 and CDR2: DFQATT, SNEGSKA (reference sequence). V lost 6 bases, J lost 3 bases, and 14 bases lay in between. The CDR3 runs 13 residues.

The chain recombines TRBV7-3 with TRBJ2-5, with TRBD2 identical over 14 bases. The last part of the DNA fits TRBJ2-7 better; the J call may be wrong. CDR3 size: 15 residues. Germline assignment: CDR1 SGHTA and CDR2 FQGTGA. For the CDR3, the DNA is TGTGCCAGCAGCGAGACTAGCGGGGGGGCCTACGAGCAGTACTTC. It translates to CASSETSGGAYEQYF.

This chain uses TRBV12-1 with TRBJ2-1. TRBV12-1 is a pseudogene locus. CDR3 length equals 14 residues. CDR3 loop: CASSFGSVYNEQFF. The CDR3 nucleotides are TGTGCCAGCAGCTTTGGCAGTGTGTACAATGAGCAGTTCTTC.

V is TRBV5-1 and J is TRBJ2-1; 10 nucleotides match TRBD1. The germline V gene has CDR1 SGHRS and CDR2 YFSETQ. Trimming took 0 bases from V and 6 from J; bases not matched to a gene: 6. The length of the CDR3 is 16 residues. The CDR3 region is CASSLVATGGFNEQFF. CDR3 DNA sequence: TGCGCCAGCAGCTTGGTGGCGACAGGGGGCTTCAATGAGCAGTTCTTC.

There are a few counts of this clonotype. This chain uses TRBV7-8 with TRBJ2-1; D possibly corresponds to TRBD2 (5 bases). There are 13 residues in the CDR3. V was cut by 8 bases and J by 4 bases, with 12 bases left in between. Germline V gene sequence: CDR1 SGHVS, CDR2 FQNEAQ. The CDR3 region has the DNA TGTGCCAGCCTTAGCAGCGGTTACAATGAGCAGTTCTTC. It yields the protein CASLSSGYNEQFF.

Written as DNA, the CDR3 is TGTGCCAGCAGCCGGGACAGATCACCCCTCCACTTT. This encodes CASSRDRSPLHF. The chain joins TRBV27 to TRBJ1-6, with 7 bases lining up with TRBD1. CDR1 and CDR2 from the germline V gene are MNHEY and SMNVEV (reference sequence). The CDR3 is made up of 12 amino acids. The V and J ends lost 6 bases and 10 bases, in that order; junction bases with no gene match: 3.

This clonotype has just a few counts. The chain recombines TRBV2 with TRBJ2-1; weak D call: TRBD2 (6 bases). The germline V gene encodes CDR1 SNHLY and CDR2 FYNNEI. The V gene lost 9 bases and the J gene lost 0 bases, with 15 bases spanning the gap. The CDR3 sequence is 15 residues long. CDR3 coding DNA: TGTGCCAGTAGGGCGACTAGGAGCTCCTACAATGAGCAGTTCTTC. It specifies CASRATRSSYNEQFF. Variable domain in full (rest from reference TRBV2 and TRBJ2-1): EPEVTQTPSHQVTQMGQEVILRCVPISNHLYFYWYRQILGQKVEFLVSFYNNEISEKSEIFDDQFSVERPDGSNFTLKIRSTKLEDSAMYFCASRATRSSYNEQFFGPGTRLTVL.

This clonotype was picked up a small number of times. In DNA, the CDR3 is TGCAGTGCTAGAGGGACCCATCGGGAGACCCAGTACTTC. Amino acids: CSARGTHRETQYF. The rearrangement uses TRBV20-1 and TRBJ2-5; the D is unclear. This CDR3 has 13 residues. V was cut by 1 base and J by 5 bases, with 11 bases left in between. Germline loops: CDR1 DFQATT, CDR2 SNEGSKA (reference sequence).

As concerns this clonotype: Since the CDR3 does not end with the conserved phenylalanine or tryptophan, this likely comes from a read error. This chain joins TRBV2 and TRBJ1-2; D is unresolved. CDR1 and CDR2 (germline): SNHLY, FYNNEI. V was trimmed by 5 bases and J by 3 bases, leaving 16 bases between them. The CDR3 consists of 15 residues. CDR3 in DNA: TGTGCCAGCAGTCCCAGGCGGGTGAGGGACTATGGCTACACCTAC. It translates to CASSPRRVRDYGYTY.

As for this clonotype: This may stem from a read error, because a much larger clone lies one nucleotide away. Written as DNA, the CDR3 is TGTGCCAGCAGCCGGGACCACAATGAGGAGTTCTTC. Amino acid sequence: CASSRDHNEEFF. V is TRBV7-2 and J is TRBJ2-1; D possibly matches TRBD1 or TRBD2 (5 bases each). The CDR3 totals 12 residues. CDR1 and CDR2 (germline): SGHTA, FQGNSA.

For this clonotype: One end of the junction fails to match germline, which may point to a read error. The genes are TRBV5-1 and TRBJ2-5, with a possible D match to TRBD1 (5 bases). The CDR3 is made up of 14 amino acids. In germline, CDR1 is SGHRS, CDR2 YFSETQ. The CDR3 sequence: CASSLERQQVTQYF. The CDR3 coding sequence is TGCGCCAGCAGCTTGGAGCGACAGCAAGTGACCCAGTACTTC.

This clonotype was found many times. This rearrangement joins TRBV20-1 to TRBJ2-5, with D perhaps matching TRBD1 (6 bases). The CDR3 length is 14 residues. The germline V gene has CDR1 DFQATT and CDR2 SNEGSKA (reference sequence). The V end lost 6 bases, the J end lost 1 base, and 15 bases lay between the germline ends. The CDR3 DNA sequence: TGCAGTGCCCAGGATGGGGGCCTCCAAGAGACCCAGTACTTC. Translating it yields CSAQDGGLQETQYF.

This clonotype has a handful of counts. The chain uses TRBV2 and TRBJ2-4; D ambiguous. This CDR3 spans 14 amino acids. Per germline, CDR1 SNHLY and CDR2 FYNNEI. V lost 1 base to trimming and J lost 3 bases, with 7 bases between them. The CDR3 protein is CASSEGFVKNIQYF. The CDR3 DNA reads TGTGCCAGCAGTGAAGGGTTCGTCAAAAACATTCAGTACTTC.

This CDR3 is CASSPWGRGLNEQYF. The CDR3 coding sequence is TGCGCCAGCAGCCCCTGGGGCAGGGGGCTTAACGAGCAGTACTTC. V usage is TRBV5-1 and J usage is TRBJ2-7; 8 nucleotides align to TRBD1. V trimming: 4 bases; J trimming: 5 bases; junction bases outside the gene matches: 11. Germline CDR1 and CDR2: SGHRS and YFSETQ. The CDR3 spans 15 residues.

V and J are TRBV6-5 and TRBJ1-2; 7 positions agree with TRBD1. The CDR3 is made up of 12 amino acids. J lost 7 bases, V lost 6 bases, and 5 bases had no gene match. In germline, CDR1 is MNHEY, CDR2 SVGAGI. The CDR3 protein is CASSRDSFGYTF. The CDR3 DNA sequence: TGTGCCAGCAGCCGGGACAGTTTTGGCTACACCTTC.

Concerning this clonotype itself: At one end, the junction sequence differs from germline, possibly due to a read error. The V and J genes are TRBV14 and TRBJ2-7; D is possibly TRBD1 or TRBD2 (6 bases each). Germline V gives CDR1 SGHDN, CDR2 FVKESK. The CDR3 totals 13 residues. CDR3 region: CTSSQGGLGEQYF. The CDR3 region has the DNA TGTACCAGCAGCCAAGGGGGGTTGGGGGAACAGTACTTC.